These 11 T cell receptor beta chains were all obtained from the same sample, sequenced in a study of cytomegalovirus exposure and HLA in healthy donors. 60 Vbeta and 13 Jbeta primers were used in PCR. Profiling relied on immunoSEQ multiplex PCR, and the TCRdb table lists in-frame clones only, not all of them. The sample lists around 210,000 clones, about 77% occurring once. The sample comprised PBMCs. The source is a boy aged 10-17 years in good health and CMV-seronegative.

The CDR3 spells CASSDISGRYEQYF. The CDR3 bases are TGTGCCAGCAGTGACATTAGCGGGAGGTACGAGCAGTACTTC. The chain has TRBV2 and TRBJ2-7, with 10 bases identical to TRBD2. This CDR3 is built from 14 residues. The V segment lost 3 bases and the J segment 4 bases; nucleotides outside the gene matches: 3. In germline, CDR1 is SNHLY, CDR2 FYNNEI. Based on the CDR3 plus reference TRBV2 and TRBJ2-7, the full variable domain is EPEVTQTPSHQVTQMGQEVILRCVPISNHLYFYWYRQILGQKVEFLVSFYNNEISEKSEIFDDQFSVERPDGSNFTLKIRSTKLEDSAMYFCASSDISGRYEQYFGPGTRLTVT.

This clone has a single count. Other DNA sequences in this specimen translate into the identical CDR3. The J gene is TRBJ1-2, the V gene TRBV18; D not resolved. Trimming pared 3 bases from V and 6 bases from J, leaving 11 bases between. Germline CDR1 KGHSH, CDR2 LQKENI. The CDR3 spans 13 residues. In nucleotides, the CDR3 is TGTGCCAGCTCACCGCGCGGGGAGGATGGCTACACCTTC. Translating gives CASSPRGEDGYTF.

The CDR3 reads CASSSRQALVNTEAFF. CDR3 bases: TGTGCCAGCAGCTCCCGACAGGCCTTGGTAAACACTGAAGCTTTCTTT. This chain links TRBV11-3 with TRBJ1-1, with D possibly matching TRBD1 (6 bases). CDR1 is SGHNT, CDR2 YENEEA, per germline. The CDR3 has 16 amino acids. Trimming cost V 4 bases and J 2 bases, with 17 bases left between them. Filled out from reference TRBV11-3 and TRBJ1-1, the complete variable domain reads EAGVVQSPRYKIIEKKQPVAFWCNPISGHNTLYWYLQNLGQGPELLIRYENEEAVDDSQLPKDRFSAERLKGVDSTLKIQPAELGDSAVYLCASSSRQALVNTEAFFGQGTRLTVV.

The V and J genes are TRBV19 and TRBJ2-7; TRBD1 agrees at 10 bases. Germline V gene lookup returns CDR1 LNHDA and CDR2 SQIVND (reference sequence). CDR3 length equals 15 residues. Losses at the gene ends were 3 bases for V and 2 bases for J; bases not matched to a gene: 4. CDR3 coding DNA: TGTGCCAGTAGTATCACGACAGGGGGCCCCTACGAGCAGTACTTC. Translation gives CASSITTGGPYEQYF.

The rearrangement joins TRBV29-1 to TRBJ1-1; D possibly corresponds to TRBD1 (6 bases). Per germline, CDR1 SQVTM and CDR2 ANQGSEA. The CDR3 has 12 amino acids. V was cut by 5 bases and J by 4 bases, with 11 bases left in between. DNA for the CDR3: TGCAGCGTTTCTCGGACAGCCACTGAAGCTTTCTTT. This sequence encodes CSVSRTATEAFF. The full variable domain, in which reference TRBV29-1 and TRBJ1-1 provide the parts outside the CDR3, is SAVISQKPSRDICQRGTSLTIQCQVDSQVTMMFWYRQQPGQSLTLIATANQGSEATYESGFVIDKFPISRPNLTFSTLTVSNMSPEDSSIYLCSVSRTATEAFFGQGTRLTVV.

This chain joins TRBV6-5 and TRBJ2-1; 11 bases align to TRBD2. Trimming at V came to 4 bases and at J to 5 bases, leaving 7 bases not matched to a gene. The CDR3 spans 16 residues. The V gene's germline CDR1 is MNHEY and CDR2 SVGAGI. DNA of the CDR3: TGTGCCAGCAGTTCCATAGCGGGAGGGAAGAACAATGAGCAGTTCTTC. Amino acid sequence: CASSSIAGGKNNEQFF.

The chain is built from TRBV2 and TRBJ2-3; the match to TRBD1 covers 11 bases. The V gene end was trimmed by 7 bases and the J gene end by 4 bases; junction bases not matched to a gene: 10. The length of the CDR3 is 16 residues. Germline V gives CDR1 SNHLY, CDR2 FYNNEI. The CDR3: CASNRPGQGVADTQYF. CDR3 sequence (DNA): TGTGCCAGCAACCGCCCGGGACAGGGGGTGGCAGATACGCAGTATTTT. The entire variable domain, with the rest obtained from reference TRBV2 and TRBJ2-3, is as follows: EPEVTQTPSHQVTQMGQEVILRCVPISNHLYFYWYRQILGQKVEFLVSFYNNEISEKSEIFDDQFSVERPDGSNFTLKIRSTKLEDSAMYFCASNRPGQGVADTQYFGPGTRLTVL.

The J gene is TRBJ1-1, the V gene TRBV5-4; the D gene is possibly TRBD1 (5 bases). The CDR3 runs to 13 residues. Germline V gene data show CDR1 as SGHNT and CDR2 as YYREEE (reference sequence). V lost 3 bases and J lost 5, with 11 bases in between. The CDR3 protein is CASSSGKRTEAFF. The CDR3 nucleotides are TGTGCCAGCAGCTCAGGGAAGAGGACTGAAGCTTTCTTT.

The chain is built from TRBV14 and TRBJ1-3; D uncertain. Looked up from germline, CDR1 is SGHDN and CDR2 is FVKESK. Trimming shortened V by 4 bases and J by 0 bases, and 13 bases separated the two germline ends. This CDR3 has 16 residues. This CDR3 reads CASSPGLPSSGNTIYF. CDR3 nucleotides: TGTGCCAGCAGCCCCGGTCTACCAAGCTCTGGAAACACCATATATTTT.

The chain couples TRBV4-2 to TRBJ2-5; 7 bases match TRBD1. Judging by the DNA end, TRBJ2-7 fits better; the J call may be wrong. Germline V gene sequence: CDR1 LGHNA, CDR2 YNFKEQ. The CDR3 is 14 residues long. CDR3: CASSHTTGAYEQYF. DNA for the CDR3: TGTGCCAGCAGCCATACTACAGGGGCCTACGAGCAGTACTTC.

This chain joins TRBV19 and TRBJ1-5, with TRBD1 matching 11 bases. The CDR3 is 13 amino acids. V shed 10 bases and J 6 bases; nucleotides not matched to a gene: 5. Germline values: CDR1 LNHDA, CDR2 SQIVND (reference sequence). The DNA for the CDR3 is TGTGCCACCAGGACAGGGGGCTTTCAGCCCCAGCATTTT. Encoded protein: CATRTGGFQPQHF. Using reference TRBV19 and TRBJ1-5 for the parts outside the CDR3, the full variable domain is DGGITQSPKYLFRKEGQNVTLSCEQNLNHDAMYWYRQDPGQGLRLIYYSQIVNDFQKGDIAEGYSVSREKKESFPLTVTSAQKNPTAFYLCATRTGGFQPQHFGDGTRLSIL.